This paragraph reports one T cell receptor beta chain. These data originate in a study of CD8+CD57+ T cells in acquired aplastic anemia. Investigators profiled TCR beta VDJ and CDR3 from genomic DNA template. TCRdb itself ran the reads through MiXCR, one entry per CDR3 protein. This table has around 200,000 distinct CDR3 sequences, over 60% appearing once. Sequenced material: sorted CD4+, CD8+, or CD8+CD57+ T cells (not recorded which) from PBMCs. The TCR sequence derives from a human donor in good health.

CDR3 in amino acids: CASSLGQGSHGYTF. CDR3 nucleotides: TGTGCCAGCAGCCTAGGACAGGGGAGTCATGGCTACACCTTC. The chain links TRBV12-3 or TRBV12-4 to TRBJ1-2; 9 bases fit TRBD1. This CDR3 is 14 amino acids long. Losses at the gene ends were 6 bases for V and 6 bases for J; bases not matched to a gene: 8.